This TCR beta chain stems from a study of cytomegalovirus exposure and HLA in healthy donors. Study at large: According to later analysis, the same platform produced the approximately 120 validation and approximately 700 first-cohort repertoires. Study-wide findings and caveats: The TCR clusters that emerged in the first cohort tended, a later analysis found, to co-occur in the 120 or so validation repertoires. 164 TCR beta chains were listed as cytomegalovirus-associated.

Details on this clone: Its antigen is as yet unknown.

Germline V CDR1 and CDR2: MGHRA, YSYEKL. The CDR3 has 16 amino acids. Trimming took 0 bases from V and 2 from J, leaving 11 bases between them. The data were produced by immunoSEQ multiplex PCR, yet TCRdb's version contains in-frame clones alone and is incomplete. The data hold approximately 300,000 clones, with about nine tenths observed a single time. The donors were members of the validation cohort, which comprised around 110 subjects and was separate from the first cohort of fewer than 700 subjects. This TCR was recovered from a woman under 30 in good health and CMV-seronegative. The V gene is TRBV4-1, the J gene TRBJ2-1; maybe TRBD1 (6 bases). Sequenced input: PBMCs. CDR3 residues: CASSQEGRGTYNEQFF. The CDR3 DNA reads TGCGCCAGCAGCCAAGAAGGAAGGGGGACCTACAATGAGCAGTTCTTC.